The T cell receptor beta chain described here comes from a study of T cell clonotyping in hematopoietic cell transplantation. General study findings and limits: CD4 and CD8 repertoire contributions could not be separated without sorting. Few recipient clonotypes overlapped donors; over 95% were de novo at given depth.

This CDR3 has 15 amino acids. V was trimmed by 5 bases and J by 1 base, leaving 14 bases between them. Germline V gene lookup returns CDR1 LNHDA and CDR2 SQIVND (reference sequence). The table came from immunoSEQ multiplex PCR; TCRdb's copy has only in-frame clones and leaves some out. This sample has thousands of clones, with roughly nine tenths found just once. In regard to this clone: What it recognizes is unknown.

Sequences were derived from peripheral blood mononuclear cells, sampled 180 days after allogeneic stem cell transplant. The chain couples TRBV19 to TRBJ1-1; the D gene is possibly TRBD1 (6 bases). This clonotype was sampled from a female patient in her fifties or sixties who had an allogeneic stem cell transplant from an unrelated donor, so the T cells may come from the graft donor. Some clones in this sample may be carry-over from other donors' samples. The CDR3: CASSFGGLGNTEAFF. The CDR3 DNA reads TGTGCCAGTAGTTTTGGGGGCCTCGGGAACACTGAAGCTTTCTTT.